This T cell receptor (beta chain) was captured in a study of radiation and T cells in renal cell carcinoma. The time point: blood 4 weeks post-SBRT, at nephrectomy. Specified treatment: 15 Gy SBRT to primary tumor, nephrectomy 4 weeks later. Worth noting for this clone: Its cognate antigen is unknown.

General observations from the study: Pretreatment tumor biopsies were lacking, so baseline clonotypes are unknown. Top tumor clonotypes rose in blood 2 weeks post-radiation, then contracted.

Germline lookup yields CDR1 MNHNY and CDR2 SVGAGI (reference sequence). Trimming removed 6 bases at V and 4 bases at J, with 18 bases between. The CDR3 contains 15 residues. The data were produced by immunoSEQ multiplex PCR, yet TCRdb's version contains in-frame clones alone and is incomplete. The sample holds about 150,000 clones; 75% to 90% are singletons and the top ten take less than 20%. The source material was blood, sampled from a patient whose treatment included radiotherapy and nephrectomy. The chain carries TRBV6-6 and TRBJ1-2, with D possibly being TRBD1 (5 bases). This receptor was taken from a woman in her 50s with renal cell carcinoma. CDR3 DNA: TGTGCCAGCAGCCCGGAGGAGGGGCGGATCTATGGCTACACCTTC. As protein: CASSPEEGRIYGYTF.